This T cell receptor (beta chain) was obtained from a study of cytomegalovirus exposure and HLA in healthy donors. Worth noting for this clone: No antigen is known for it.

60 Vbeta and 13 Jbeta primers were used in PCR. This table comes from immunoSEQ multiplex PCR, and its TCRdb copy is limited to in-frame clones, with some not included. The sample consists of about 150,000 clones, approximately 82% of them appearing once. The CDR3 is made up of 12 amino acids. The germline CDR1 and CDR2 sequences are MNHEY and SVGAGI. The ends were cut back, 6 bases at V and 7 bases at J, with 10 bases in the middle. Study-wide points: A classifier reportedly called cytomegalovirus status with high sensitivity and specificity. In a later analysis, DRB1 alleles had the most associated TCRs; HLA-C alleles the fewest.

The V gene is TRBV6-5, the J gene TRBJ1-3, with TRBD1 as a possible D gene (6 bases). The sample taken for sequencing was PBMCs. The clonotype originates from a man aged 18 to 35 in good health and CMV-seropositive. CDR3 sequence (DNA): TGTGCCAGCAGCTCTACAGGGAACACCATATATTTT. It yields the protein CASSSTGNTIYF.